The clone carrying this T cell receptor (beta chain) occurred many times. The CDR3 covers 15 residues. The V and J ends lost 3 bases and 3 bases, in that order; junction bases with no gene match: 3. The entry originates in a study of T cells after yellow fever vaccination. The study's findings and limits: Primary-vaccination clones mostly resurfaced post-booster (96% CD4, roughly 87% CD8). Sorted repertoires could include abundant contaminating clonotypes from bulk cells.

Template switching with 5'RACE generated the TCR cDNA and added a universal primer site and UMIs. TCRdb itself ran the 5' RACE reads through MiXCR, one entry per CDR3 protein. The sample includes 45,000 to 65,000 distinct CDR3 sequences, less than 8.5% of them seen just once. The TCR was taken from a man between 18 and 29 years old who received the YFV17D yellow fever vaccine. This specimen consisted of CD8+ T cells not binding an NS4B(214-222) dextramer, sorted from PBMCs, obtained roughly 47 days after the first yellow fever vaccination. This chain connects TRBV12-3 or TRBV12-4 to TRBJ2-2; 8 positions match TRBD1. In nucleotides, the CDR3 is TGTGCCAGCAGTTTGAGGACAGGGTACACCGGGGAGCTGTTTTTT. It encodes CASSLRTGYTGELFF.